The clone carrying this T cell receptor beta chain occurred many times. Time point noted: newly diagnosed GD, antithyroid drugs for less than 3 months. After RNA was extracted from PBMCs, the TCR library was made from it. These data belong to a study of regulatory T cells in long-lasting Graves disease. The overall study: Freshly diagnosed Graves' patients had used antithyroid drugs for under 3 months.

Library construction for TCR beta used iRepertoire HTBI primers and Arm-PCR of CDR3 regions. Authors' data handling: Overall, samples carried approximately 56 TRBV and approximately 14 TRBJ segments. TCRdb re-called the multiplex PCR reads through MiXCR, storing one row per CDR3 protein. TCRdb's processing, not the authors' own work, is the source of the V and J calls. The repertoire holds some 500,000 distinct CDR3 sequences, 15% to 20% seen once, with roughly 25% in the top ten. CDR1 and CDR2 (germline): MNHEY, SVGAGI. The CDR3 has 14 residues. The V end was cut by 0 bases, the J end by 3 bases, with 8 bases between. The same sample was also used in a study of T cells in Graves' hyperthyroidism and ophthalmopathy.

The gene calls are TRBV6-5 and TRBJ2-5; D not certain. The TCR was taken from a woman aged 40 to 65 with Graves disease. The source was peripheral blood mononuclear cells (PBMCs), collected at new diagnosis, from a patient treated with antithyroid drugs. CDR3 coding DNA: TGTGCCAGCAGTTACTCGAAGCCGGAAGAGACCCAGTACTTC. It encodes CASSYSKPEETQYF.